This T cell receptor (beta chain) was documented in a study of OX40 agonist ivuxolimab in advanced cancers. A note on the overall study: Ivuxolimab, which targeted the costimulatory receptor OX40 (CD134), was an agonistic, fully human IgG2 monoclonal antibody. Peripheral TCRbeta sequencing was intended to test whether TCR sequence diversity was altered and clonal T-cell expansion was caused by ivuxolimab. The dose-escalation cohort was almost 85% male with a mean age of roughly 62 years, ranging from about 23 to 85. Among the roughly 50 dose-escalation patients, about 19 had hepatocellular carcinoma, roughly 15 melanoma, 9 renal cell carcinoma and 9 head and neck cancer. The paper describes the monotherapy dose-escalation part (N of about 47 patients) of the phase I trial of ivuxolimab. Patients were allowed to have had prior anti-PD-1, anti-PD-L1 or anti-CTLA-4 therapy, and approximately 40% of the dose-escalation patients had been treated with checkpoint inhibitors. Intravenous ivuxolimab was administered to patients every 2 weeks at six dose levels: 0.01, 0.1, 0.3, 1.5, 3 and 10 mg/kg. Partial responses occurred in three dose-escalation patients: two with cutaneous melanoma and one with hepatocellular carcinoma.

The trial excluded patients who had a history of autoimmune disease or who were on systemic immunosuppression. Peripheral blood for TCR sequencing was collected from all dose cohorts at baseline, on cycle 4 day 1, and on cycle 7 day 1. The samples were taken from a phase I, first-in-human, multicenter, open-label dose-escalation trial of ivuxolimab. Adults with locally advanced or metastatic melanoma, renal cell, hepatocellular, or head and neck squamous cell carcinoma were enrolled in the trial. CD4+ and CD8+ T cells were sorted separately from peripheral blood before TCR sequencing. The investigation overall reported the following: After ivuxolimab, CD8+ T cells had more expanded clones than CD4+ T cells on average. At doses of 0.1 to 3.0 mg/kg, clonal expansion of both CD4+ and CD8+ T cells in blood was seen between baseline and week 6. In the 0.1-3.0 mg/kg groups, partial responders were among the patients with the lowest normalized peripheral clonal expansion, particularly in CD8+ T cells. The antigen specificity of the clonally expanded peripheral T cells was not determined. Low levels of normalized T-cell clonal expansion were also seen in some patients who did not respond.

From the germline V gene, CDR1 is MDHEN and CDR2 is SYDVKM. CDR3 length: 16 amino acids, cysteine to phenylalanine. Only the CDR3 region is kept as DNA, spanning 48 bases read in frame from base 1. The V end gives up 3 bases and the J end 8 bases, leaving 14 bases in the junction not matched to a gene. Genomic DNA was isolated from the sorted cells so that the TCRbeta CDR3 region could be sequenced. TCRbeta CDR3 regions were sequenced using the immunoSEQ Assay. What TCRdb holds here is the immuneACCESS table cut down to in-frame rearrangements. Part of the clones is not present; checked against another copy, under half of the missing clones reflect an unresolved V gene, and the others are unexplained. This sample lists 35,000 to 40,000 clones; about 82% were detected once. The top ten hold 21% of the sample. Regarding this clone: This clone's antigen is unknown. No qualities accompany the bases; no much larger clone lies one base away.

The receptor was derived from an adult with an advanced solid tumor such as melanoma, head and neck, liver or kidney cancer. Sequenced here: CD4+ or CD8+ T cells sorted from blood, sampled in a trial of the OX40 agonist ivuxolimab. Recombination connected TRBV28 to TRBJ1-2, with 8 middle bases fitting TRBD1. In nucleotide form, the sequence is TGTGCCAGCAGTTTTAAAGGGACAGGCGCCTTGGGGGGCTACACCTTC. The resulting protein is CASSFKGTGALGGYTF.